The text below deals with one T cell receptor (beta chain). No antigen is known for it. Sampled blood was obtained at baseline, cycle 4 day 1, and cycle 7 day 1. V shed 5 bases and J 3 bases; nucleotides not matched to a gene: 7. CDR3 length: 15 amino acids. The germline V gene has CDR1 LNHDA and CDR2 SQIVND (reference sequence). This table comes from immunoSEQ multiplex PCR, and its TCRdb copy is limited to in-frame clones, with some not included. The sample shows approximately 82,000 clones, 94% of them seen only once. This sample stems from a study of OX40 agonist ivuxolimab in advanced cancers. About the study: More than 35% of patients had received prior checkpoint inhibitor therapy.

The study, taken as a whole, reports: At 0.1 to 3.0 mg/kg, clonal expansion of CD4+ and CD8+ blood T cells had occurred by week 6.

The chain links TRBV19 to TRBJ2-7, with 10 positions matching TRBD1. The TCR comes from an adult with an advanced solid tumor such as melanoma, head and neck, liver or kidney cancer. Source: CD4+ or CD8+ T cells sorted from blood, taken in a trial of the OX40 agonist ivuxolimab. The CDR3 protein is CASSFSGTGDYEQYF. The CDR3 bases are TGTGCCAGTAGTTTTTCCGGGACAGGGGACTACGAGCAGTACTTC.